This T cell receptor (beta chain) was captured by sequencing in a study of neurological immune-mediated disorders. Time point meaning: longitudinal time-point 3. Healthy controls comprised blood bank volunteers in Maryland, USA. CDR1 is SGHRS and CDR2 is YFSETQ in the germline V gene. J was trimmed by 5 bases and V by 3 bases; bases with no gene match: 7. The CDR3 covers 15 residues. One entry per CDR3 protein results from TCRdb running MiXCR on the 5' RACE reads. Of approximately 45,000 distinct CDR3 sequences listed, around an eighth are singletons. This clonotype was seen many times. V usage is TRBV5-1 and J usage is TRBJ2-1; 8 bases line up with TRBD2. The sequenced sample consisted of PBMCs. This sequence was found in a young man in good health. CDR3 coding DNA: TGCGCCAGCAGCTCCGGGGGGGGGCGCGACAATGAGCAGTTCTTC. It encodes CASSSGGGRDNEQFF.